The 3 T cell receptor beta chains given below trace back to one sample, sequenced in a study of blood T cell repertoires in COVID-19. The repertoire was sequenced with immunoSEQ multiplex PCR; TCRdb's copy has only in-frame clones and lacks some. The sample has around 150,000 clones, 84% seen once. Sequences were obtained from peripheral blood. The receptors originated from a human donor in a cohort sampled during active COVID-19.

This chain connects TRBV7-9 to TRBJ1-3; D might be TRBD1 (5 bases). The CDR3 spans 15 residues. Germline values: CDR1 SEHNR, CDR2 FQNEAQ (reference sequence). The V end was cut by 5 bases, the J end by 0 bases, with 11 bases between. The CDR3 DNA reads as TGTGCCAGCAGCCGTGGACAAGTCTCTGGAAACACCATATATTTT. Translation gives CASSRGQVSGNTIYF.

In DNA form, the CDR3 reads TGTGCCAGCAGCGTAGAGGAGCGGGGGGGCGGTGAGCAGTTCTTC. Translating it yields CASSVEERGGGEQFF. The V call is TRBV9, the J call TRBJ2-1, with TRBD2 matching 10 bases. The V segment lost 0 bases and the J segment 9 bases; nucleotides outside the gene matches: 6. This CDR3 is 15 amino acids long. Germline CDR1 is SGDLS and CDR2 is YYNGEE.

The chain combines TRBV10-3 with TRBJ1-1, with D maybe TRBD1 (5 bases). V gave up 8 bases and J gave up 0 bases, with 7 bases separating them. Germline loops: CDR1 ENHRY, CDR2 SYGVKD. The CDR3 totals 12 residues. The CDR3 coding sequence is TGTGCCATCGGACATTTGAACACTGAAGCTTTCTTT. This encodes CAIGHLNTEAFF.